The 9 T cell receptor beta chains below all came from one sample that was sequenced in a study of blood T cell repertoires in COVID-19 (TCRdb year 2020). Libraries were constructed by the immunoSEQ multiplex PCR assay. TCRdb took over this immuneACCESS table, retaining in-frame rearrangements with V and J assigned. Such tables are incomplete; in checked studies, under half of the missing clones stem from an unresolved V gene, and the remainder is unexplained. The sample table contains roughly 260,000 clones; only one count was recorded for more than 85% of them. Of the sample, 2% to 3% is held by the ten largest clones. The specimen was peripheral blood. These receptors originate from a person in their late teens or twenties with COVID-19, enrolled during active disease.

The chain links TRBV7-2 to TRBJ1-6; D is possibly TRBD1 (5 bases). CDR3 length equals 16 residues. The V and J ends lost 1 base and 6 bases respectively, with 13 bases between them. Germline V CDR1 and CDR2: SGHTA, FQGNSA. The CDR3 coding sequence is TGTGCCAGCAGCTTAGAGTTCGGGCAGGGTAATTCACCCCTCCACTTT. It yields the protein CASSLEFGQGNSPLHF.

The chain recombines TRBV9 with TRBJ2-5, with 12 bases aligning to TRBD2. The CDR3 is 17 residues long. CDR1 is SGDLS and CDR2 is YYNGEE in the germline V gene. The junction had 10 bases not matched to a gene; V was cut back by 2 bases and J by 5 bases. The chain's CDR3 is CASSVTSGRLGQETQYF. CDR3 nucleotide sequence: TGTGCCAGCAGCGTTACTAGCGGGAGGTTGGGTCAGGAGACCCAGTACTTC. Variable domain in full (rest from reference TRBV9 and TRBJ2-5): DSGVTQTPKHLITATGQRVTLRCSPRSGDLSVYWYQQSLDQGLQFLIQYYNGEERAKGNILERFSAQQFPDLHSELNLSSLELGDSALYFCASSVTSGRLGQETQYFGPGTRLLVL.

This clone has a single count. V gene TRBV30 combines with J gene TRBJ2-5; 8 bases are shared with TRBD1. Unmatched junction bases numbered 6, after V lost 4 bases and J lost 5 bases. The CDR3 length is 13 residues. Germline V CDR1 and CDR2: GTSNPN, SVGIG (reference sequence). The CDR3 DNA follows: TGTGCCTGGACAGGGGGCGCAGAGGAGACCCAGTACTTC. Translated, it gives CAWTGGAEETQYF.

The V call is TRBV5-4, the J call TRBJ2-5; TRBD1 is a possible D gene (6 bases). CDR1 and CDR2 from the germline V gene are SGHNT and YYREEE (reference sequence). The CDR3 is 15 residues long. With 4 bases removed from V and 1 base from J, the gap between germline ends came to 14 bases. The CDR3 region has the DNA TGTGCCAGCAGCGGGTCTACAGGGTTCCAAGAGACCCAGTACTTC. Its protein product is CASSGSTGFQETQYF.

V gene TRBV4-3 combines with J gene TRBJ1-4, with 7 bases fitting TRBD1. The germline V gene encodes CDR1 LGHNA and CDR2 YSLEER. This CDR3 is 18 amino acids long. V dropped 4 bases and J dropped 0; count of bases not matched to a gene: 11. The DNA of the CDR3 is TGCGCCAGCAGCCTTAGAGGGGGCAGGACTGCAACTAATGAAAAACTGTTTTTT. Translated, it gives CASSLRGGRTATNEKLFF.

The chain links TRBV10-3 to TRBJ2-1; no clear D gene. Between the trimmed V and J ends, which lost 2 bases and 6 bases, there was a span of 5 bases. The germline CDR1 and CDR2 sequences are ENHRY and SYGVKD. This CDR3 contains 12 residues. This chain's CDR3 is CAISEVVNEQFF. The CDR3 bases are TGTGCCATCAGTGAGGTAGTCAATGAGCAGTTCTTC.

The count of this clone is one. The V call is TRBV19, the J call TRBJ2-3; D is undetermined. The V and J ends lost 7 bases and 1 base respectively, with 6 bases between them. Germline V lookup: CDR1 LNHDA, CDR2 SQIVND (reference sequence). The CDR3 loop spans 12 amino acids. This CDR3 is CASKTGTDTQYF. DNA for the CDR3: TGTGCCAGTAAGACTGGCACAGATACGCAGTATTTT.

The count of this clone is one. V usage is TRBV3-1 (or the pseudogene TRBV3-2) and J usage is TRBJ1-5, with no clear D. The length of the CDR3 is 16 residues. Germline CDR1 reads LGHDT; CDR2 reads YNNKEL (reference sequence). V lost 0 bases, J lost 0 bases, and 9 bases lay in between. The DNA of the CDR3 is TGTGCCAGCAGCCAAGACGCAGGCTATAGCAATCAGCCCCAGCATTTT. Its translation is CASSQDAGYSNQPQHF.

The CDR3 DNA sequence: TGTGCCAGCAGCTTAGCCGGACAGGGCTATGGCTACACCTTC. Translation: CASSLAGQGYGYTF. The gene calls are TRBV7-9 and TRBJ1-2; 8 positions agree with TRBD1. Trimming took 0 bases from V and 4 from J; bases not matched to a gene: 1. Germline assignment: CDR1 SEHNR and CDR2 FQNEAQ (reference sequence). The CDR3 sequence is 14 residues long.